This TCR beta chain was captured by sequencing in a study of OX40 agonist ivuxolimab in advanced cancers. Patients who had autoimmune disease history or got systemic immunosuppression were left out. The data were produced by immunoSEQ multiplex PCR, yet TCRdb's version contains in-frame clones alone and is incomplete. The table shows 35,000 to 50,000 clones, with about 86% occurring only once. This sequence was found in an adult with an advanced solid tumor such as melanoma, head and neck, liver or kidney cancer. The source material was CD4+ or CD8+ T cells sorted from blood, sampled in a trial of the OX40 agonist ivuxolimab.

The CDR3 loop reads CASSLGGEQFF. DNA of the CDR3: TGTGCCAGCAGCTTGGGTGGTGAGCAGTTCTTC. The chain employs TRBV5-6 and TRBJ2-1; D uncertain. Germline CDR1 and CDR2: SGHDT and YYEEEE. Trimming took off 0 bases at V and 9 bases at J, with 4 bases between the two ends. The CDR3 has 11 amino acids. The variable domain in full, with the rest retrieved from reference TRBV5-6 and TRBJ2-1, is DAGVTQSPTHLIKTRGQQVTLRCSPKSGHDTVSWYQQALGQGPQFIFQYYEEEERQRGNFPDRFSGHQFPNYSSELNVNALLLGDSALYLCASSLGGEQFFGPGTRLTVL.